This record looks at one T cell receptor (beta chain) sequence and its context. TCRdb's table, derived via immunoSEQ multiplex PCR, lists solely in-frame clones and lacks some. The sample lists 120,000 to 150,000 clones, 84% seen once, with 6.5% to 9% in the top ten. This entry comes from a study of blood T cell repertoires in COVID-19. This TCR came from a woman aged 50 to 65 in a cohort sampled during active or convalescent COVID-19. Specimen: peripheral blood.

The CDR3 protein is CASGEGSGENYEQYF. The CDR3 nucleotides are TGTGCCAGCGGGGAGGGCAGCGGGGAAAACTACGAGCAGTACTTC. This rearrangement joins TRBV14 to TRBJ2-7, with 7 bases lining up with TRBD2. After removal of 8 bases from V and 3 bases from J, the junction contained 13 bases not matched to a gene. There are 15 residues in the CDR3. Looked up from germline, CDR1 is SGHDN and CDR2 is FVKESK. Full variable domain (missing parts from reference TRBV14 and TRBJ2-7): EAGVTQFPSHSVIEKGQTVTLRCDPISGHDNLYWYRRVMGKEIKFLLHFVKESKQDESGMPNNRFLAERTGGTYSTLKVQPAELEDSGVYFCASGEGSGENYEQYFGPGTRLTVT.